This T cell receptor beta chain was retrieved from a study of shared T cell receptors in the human thymus. There are 17 residues in the CDR3. Germline values: CDR1 LNHDA, CDR2 SQIVND (reference sequence). V lost 4 bases, J lost 4 bases, and 22 bases lay in between. Assay: immunoSEQ multiplex PCR; the TCRdb copy retains only in-frame clones and omits some. Found here are hundreds of thousands of clones, 88% of them singletons; the top ten hold 0.0095% to 0.012%. The sample also formed part of further work on human thymus T cells. In that study: Related work showed strongly overlapping thymic repertoires across unrelated individuals.

The rearrangement links TRBV19 to TRBJ1-1; weak D call: TRBD1 (5 bases). This receptor was taken from a boy less than two years old with a congenital heart defect. Material for sequencing was thymocytes. The CDR3, as DNA: TGTGCCAGTAGTACCCCGAGGAGGGGCGAGTTGATCACTGAAGCTTTCTTT. It specifies CASSTPRRGELITEAFF.